This T cell receptor beta chain was captured in a study of T cells in Graves' hyperthyroidism and ophthalmopathy. About the study: Staff took peripheral blood when the initial diagnosis was made, before any treatment began. Study outcomes and limitations: Among clonotypes expanded in thyroid above 0.001, most were also found in blood.

This clonotype was observed many times. The antigen remains unidentified. Trimming cost V 2 bases and J 5 bases, with 7 bases left between them. The CDR3 is made up of 13 amino acids. The germline gives CDR1 SNHLY, CDR2 FYNNEI. For the diagnoses, clinical symptoms, serum thyroxine and TRAb, thyroid ultrasound and orbital computed tomography were used. Using approximately 10 ml of fresh peripheral blood, PBMCs were prepared. TCR beta CDR3 regions were amplified from RNA transcripts. Primed by the HTBI set, a first-round RT-PCR was run on the TCR CDR3. TCRdb ran MiXCR on the multiplex PCR reads and lists one entry per CDR3 protein. The sample has over 650,000 distinct CDR3 sequences, about a sixth seen once; the top ten hold approximately 8%.

The specimen was blood. This TCR was sampled from a man between 18 and 29 years old with Graves' hyperthyroidism. The chain uses TRBV2 and TRBJ2-1, with D hard to call. The CDR3 region is CASSERLNNEQFF. DNA of the CDR3: TGTGCCAGCAGTGAAAGACTTAACAATGAGCAGTTCTTC.